A single sample is the source of the 28 T cell receptor beta chains below, sequenced in a study of cytomegalovirus exposure and HLA in healthy donors (dated by TCRdb to 2015 to 2018). Library method: the immunoSEQ multiplex PCR assay. The multiplex PCR relied on a mix of 60 forward primers for TCR Vbeta segments and 13 reverse primers for TCR Jbeta segments. TCRdb holds this immuneACCESS table with in-frame rearrangements only. Some clones are missing; in checked studies, unresolved V genes explain under half, and the rest has no known cause. The sample data list over 100,000 clones, and around 74% of these were observed just once. 6% to 8% of the sample is held by the ten biggest clonotypes. Source material: PBMCs. Receptor source: a male donor in good health and CMV-seronegative.

The V and J genes are TRBV21-1 and TRBJ2-7; the tabulated D call, TRBD2, remains unverified against the DNA. TRBV21-1 is a known pseudogene. The CDR3 sequence is 17 residues long. For the CDR3, the DNA is TGTGCCAGCAGCACACTATCATGGACTCATCACTCCTACGAGCAGTACTTC. It specifies CASSTLSWTHHSYEQYF.

The rearrangement links TRBV6-5 to TRBJ1-6, with TRBD1 identical over 7 bases. There are 15 residues in the CDR3. With V trimmed by 5 bases and J by 4 bases, 5 bases remained unmatched. Germline CDR1 is MNHEY and CDR2 is SVGAGI. CDR3 region: CASSPRDRYNSPLHF. The CDR3 DNA reads as TGTGCCAGCAGTCCTCGGGACAGATATAATTCACCCCTCCACTTT.

This clone was detected only a few times. The rearrangement links TRBV28 to TRBJ1-5; TRBD1 matches at 10 bases. After removal of 3 bases from V and 4 bases from J, the junction contained 3 bases not matched to a gene. Germline V gene sequence: CDR1 MDHEN, CDR2 SYDVKM. This CDR3 spans 15 amino acids. The CDR3: CASSFGQGENQPQHF. The CDR3 DNA follows: TGTGCCAGCAGTTTTGGACAGGGGGAAAATCAGCCCCAGCATTTT.

This clone was picked up a small number of times. The chain uses TRBV25-1 and TRBJ1-1; 7 bases line up with TRBD1. The CDR3 has 11 amino acids. V was clipped by 6 bases and J by 6 bases; unmatched bases: 1. Germline CDR1 MGHDK, CDR2 SYGVNS. This CDR3 is CASRTGPEAFF. In nucleotides, the CDR3 is TGTGCCAGCAGGACAGGGCCTGAAGCTTTCTTT.

This chain joins TRBV11-2 and TRBJ1-6; 8 positions match TRBD1. The CDR3 extends over 15 amino acids. Germline V gene sequence: CDR1 SGHAT, CDR2 FQNNGV. Trimming took 2 bases from V and 10 from J; bases not matched to a gene: 7. CDR3 bases: TGTGCCAGCAGCTTAAACACCGGGACAGGCTCACCCCTCCACTTT. This sequence encodes CASSLNTGTGSPLHF.

This chain connects TRBV7-2 to TRBJ2-1; D perhaps matches TRBD1 (6 bases). Trimming shortened V by 5 bases and J by 4 bases, and 9 bases separated the two germline ends. The CDR3 runs 13 residues. Germline CDR1 is SGHTA and CDR2 is FQGNSA. The chain's CDR3 is CASSPDSYNEQFF. The CDR3 nucleotides read TGTGCCAGCAGCCCGGACAGTTACAATGAGCAGTTCTTC.

This clone occurred a few times. The junction does not match germline at one end; this may be a read error. The chain carries TRBV7-9 and TRBJ2-3; possible D gene TRBD2, 6 bases. The germline V gene encodes CDR1 SEHNR and CDR2 FQNEAQ (reference sequence). The CDR3 is 12 amino acids. Here the CDR3 reads CASSDRDSFSHF. In DNA, the CDR3 is TGTGCCAGCAGCGACCGGGACTCCTTTTCTCATTTT.

This clone has a handful of counts. V and J are TRBV4-1 and TRBJ2-2; perhaps TRBD1 as D (5 bases). V was clipped by 1 base and J by 7 bases, with 13 bases between them. The germline CDR1 and CDR2 sequences are MGHRA and YSYEKL. The CDR3 runs to 15 residues. As DNA, the CDR3 is TGCGCCAGCAGCCAAGTCTGGGGCGGTGGCGGGGAGCTGTTTTTT. Translated: CASSQVWGGGGELFF.

This clone was seen only a few times. The chain links TRBV28 to TRBJ1-1; TRBD1 might be the D (6 bases). The CDR3 is 13 residues long. Between the trimmed V and J ends, which lost 7 bases and 4 bases, there was a span of 13 bases. Per the germline V gene, CDR1 is MDHEN and CDR2 is SYDVKM. The CDR3 reads CASITGLLTEAFF. In DNA form, the CDR3 reads TGTGCCAGCATAACAGGGCTGCTCACTGAAGCTTTCTTT.

This sequence joins TRBV25-1 and TRBJ2-5; 7 positions match TRBD1. The V gene's germline CDR1 is MGHDK and CDR2 SYGVNS. The ends lost 3 bases at V and 4 bases at J; junction bases unmatched: 8. This CDR3 has 15 amino acids. Here the CDR3 reads CASSDPTGNGETQYF. In DNA form, the CDR3 reads TGTGCCAGCAGTGACCCGACAGGGAATGGAGAGACCCAGTACTTC.

The chain employs TRBV7-2 and TRBJ2-1; 8 nucleotides match TRBD2. J was trimmed by 9 bases and V by 6 bases; bases with no gene match: 13. This CDR3 is 15 amino acids long. Germline CDR1 reads SGHTA; CDR2 reads FQGNSA. CDR3 DNA sequence: TGTGCCAGCAGTTATGGACTAGCCCGGTCAGGTGAGCAGTTCTTC. Protein product: CASSYGLARSGEQFF.

The chain recombines TRBV7-2 with TRBJ2-4, with 7 bases matching TRBD1. This CDR3 contains 14 residues. V dropped 4 bases and J dropped 6; count of bases not matched to a gene: 6. Germline loops: CDR1 SGHTA, CDR2 FQGNSA. CDR3 in DNA: TGTGCCAGCAGCTCCGGGACAGTTATAAACATTCAGTACTTC. Translation: CASSSGTVINIQYF.

CDR3 sequence reads: CASSQDVRAITPQHF. The CDR3, as DNA: TGCGCCAGCAGCCAAGATGTCCGTGCAATCACTCCCCAGCATTTT. The gene calls are TRBV4-3 and TRBJ1-5; D gene unclear. The CDR3 sequence is 15 residues long. Trimming removed 0 bases at V and 10 bases at J, with 16 bases between. CDR1 and CDR2 (germline): LGHNA, YSLEER.

The chain employs TRBV9 and TRBJ1-1, with D maybe TRBD1 (5 bases). The germline V gene encodes CDR1 SGDLS and CDR2 YYNGEE. The V end lost 2 bases, the J end lost 5 bases, and 10 bases lay between the germline ends. The CDR3 is 13 amino acids. Written as DNA, the CDR3 is TGTGCCAGCAGCGTCGACGGGGGTACTGAAGCTTTCTTT. It translates to CASSVDGGTEAFF.

The genes are TRBV28 and TRBJ1-2; no reliable D call. V lost 7 bases to trimming and J lost 5 bases, with 17 bases between them. The CDR3 spans 14 residues. Germline V lookup: CDR1 MDHEN, CDR2 SYDVKM. CDR3 loop: CASTPHGAGYGYTF. CDR3 DNA: TGTGCCAGCACCCCCCACGGAGCGGGGTATGGCTACACCTTC.

This chain connects TRBV14 to TRBJ2-7; D is possibly TRBD1 (5 bases). The V gene lost 1 base and the J gene lost 1 base, with 8 bases spanning the gap. Germline lookup yields CDR1 SGHDN and CDR2 FVKESK. The length of the CDR3 is 14 residues. The chain's CDR3 is CASSQGQISYEQYF. In nucleotides, the CDR3 is TGTGCCAGCAGCCAAGGACAGATATCCTACGAGCAGTACTTC.

The chain joins TRBV2 to TRBJ1-2; 8 bases agree with TRBD1. CDR3 length: 13 residues. V lost 5 bases, J lost 6 bases, and 5 bases stayed unmatched. From germline, CDR1 is SNHLY and CDR2 FYNNEI. The CDR3 sequence: CASSKDRVDGYTF. The CDR3 nucleotides are TGTGCCAGCAGTAAGGACAGGGTAGATGGCTACACCTTC. Variable domain in full (rest from reference TRBV2 and TRBJ1-2): EPEVTQTPSHQVTQMGQEVILRCVPISNHLYFYWYRQILGQKVEFLVSFYNNEISEKSEIFDDQFSVERPDGSNFTLKIRSTKLEDSAMYFCASSKDRVDGYTFGSGTRLTVV.

This chain uses TRBV2 with TRBJ2-5, with 9 positions matching TRBD2. CDR1 is SNHLY, CDR2 FYNNEI, per germline. V lost 1 base to trimming and J lost 2 bases; unmatched junction nucleotides: 2. The CDR3 has 15 amino acids. CDR3 amino acids: CASSEEGLAQETQYF. In DNA, the CDR3 is TGTGCCAGCAGTGAAGAGGGACTAGCTCAAGAGACCCAGTACTTC.

V usage is TRBV29-1 and J usage is TRBJ2-3; 8 bases align to TRBD1. The CDR3 is 14 residues long. CDR1 is SQVTM and CDR2 is ANQGSEA in the germline V gene. V shed 4 bases, J shed 5 bases, and the junction held 8 bases outside the gene matches. DNA for the CDR3: TGCAGCGTTGTCGACAGGGGTCGAGGAGATACGCAGTATTTT. This gives the protein CSVVDRGRGDTQYF.

This chain links TRBV7-2 with TRBJ1-2, with no clear D. This CDR3 region has 15 residues. Germline loops: CDR1 SGHTA, CDR2 FQGNSA. The V gene lost 8 bases and the J gene lost 1 base, with 17 bases spanning the gap. For the CDR3, the DNA is TGTGCCAGCGAACTTGGTTCGGGGAGTAACTATGGCTACACCTTC. This encodes CASELGSGSNYGYTF.

The rearrangement links TRBV6-1 to TRBJ1-1; 8 nucleotides line up with TRBD1. Trimming took 0 bases from V and 6 from J; bases not matched to a gene: 3. The germline V gene encodes CDR1 MNHNS and CDR2 SASEGT. CDR3 length: 14 amino acids. CDR3 DNA: TGTGCCAGCAGTGAAGCGAGGACAGGGTCTGAAGCTTTCTTT. This encodes CASSEARTGSEAFF.

In this sample, this clone turned up a few times. The CDR3 nucleotides read TGTGCCAGCAGCACCGGGACCGCGGGACTAGCGGGTGAGAGGGACATTCAGTACTTC. It codes for CASSTGTAGLAGERDIQYF. The V call is TRBV11-2, the J call TRBJ2-4; TRBD2 aligns across 12 bases. V trimming: 5 bases; J trimming: 8 bases; junction bases outside the gene matches: 19. The CDR3 has 19 amino acids. Germline CDR1 is SGHAT and CDR2 is FQNNGV. Full variable domain (missing parts from reference TRBV11-2 and TRBJ2-4): EAGVAQSPRYKIIEKRQSVAFWCNPISGHATLYWYQQILGQGPKLLIQFQNNGVVDDSQLPKDRFSAERLKGVDSTLKIQPAKLEDSAVYLCASSTGTAGLAGERDIQYFGAGTRLSVL.

The V and J genes are TRBV6-6 and TRBJ2-7; TRBD2 matches 7 bases. With V trimmed by 0 bases and J by 3 bases, 5 bases remained unmatched. Germline CDR1 is MNHNY and CDR2 is SVGAGI (reference sequence). This CDR3 has 15 amino acids. CDR3 loop: CASSYSGGTNYEQYF. The CDR3 DNA is TGTGCCAGCAGTTACTCGGGAGGGACGAACTACGAGCAGTACTTC.

This clone was seen just once. V usage is TRBV19 and J usage is TRBJ1-1; D is uncertain. The CDR3 sequence is 13 residues long. Germline V gene sequence: CDR1 LNHDA, CDR2 SQIVND (reference sequence). The V end was cut by 7 bases, the J end by 3 bases, with 12 bases between. In nucleotides, the CDR3 is TGTGCCAGTAATCGTTACTCCGACACTGAAGCTTTCTTT. This translates into CASNRYSDTEAFF.

This clone was recorded once. The chain employs TRBV5-1 and TRBJ2-1, with 15 bases fitting TRBD2. V was clipped by 3 bases and J by 8 bases; unmatched bases: 12. The CDR3 sequence is 18 residues long. Germline loops: CDR1 SGHRS, CDR2 YFSETQ. Here the CDR3 DNA reads TGCGCCAGCAGCTGGACTATGGGACTAGCGGGAGGTCACGATGAGCAGTTCTTC. As protein: CASSWTMGLAGGHDEQFF.

The chain couples TRBV27 to TRBJ2-7; 7 nucleotides agree with TRBD1. There are 14 residues in the CDR3. The V gene's germline CDR1 is MNHEY and CDR2 SMNVEV (reference sequence). V was pared by 5 bases and J by 2 bases, with 6 bases of the junction left unmatched. The CDR3 is CASSPRQGPYEQYF. The CDR3 DNA follows: TGTGCCAGCAGTCCTAGACAGGGTCCCTACGAGCAGTACTTC.

This rearrangement joins TRBV20-1 to TRBJ2-1, with D possibly matching TRBD2 (6 bases). The CDR3 runs to 11 residues. Germline lookup yields CDR1 DFQATT and CDR2 SNEGSKA (reference sequence). Trimming removed 0 bases from V and 12 bases from J, with 9 bases in between. CDR3 coding DNA: TGCAGTGCTAGAGAGGAGGGAGGGCAGTTCTTC. Translating gives CSAREEGGQFF.

The chain employs TRBV27 and TRBJ2-3, with D possibly matching TRBD1 (6 bases). The CDR3 is 13 residues long. The germline V gene has CDR1 MNHEY and CDR2 SMNVEV (reference sequence). The V end lost 7 bases, the J end lost 1 base, and 9 bases lay between the germline ends. CDR3 residues: CASTRTGTDTQYF. CDR3 sequence (DNA): TGTGCCAGCACCAGGACAGGCACAGATACGCAGTATTTT.